The present entry profiles one T cell receptor beta chain with its context. The data stem from a study of blood T cell repertoires in COVID-19. Across the whole study: From T cells, B-cell-depleted T cells, or PBMCs came the material, which was cDNA or gDNA.

The authors' processing: Amplifying reference gene primers gave estimates of nucleated cell counts. The table came from immunoSEQ multiplex PCR; TCRdb's copy has only in-frame clones and leaves some out. That table furnishes V, J and clone size, whereas the DNA furnished D and trimming. The sample lists roughly 68,000 clones, about 81% occurring once. This CDR3 has 14 amino acids. V was pared by 6 bases and J by 1 base, with 12 bases between. Germline-derived CDR1 and CDR2 are MDHEN and SYDVKM. This receptor was identified in a human donor in a cohort sampled during active COVID-19. The material sequenced was peripheral blood. V is TRBV28 and J is TRBJ1-2; D is uncertain. The CDR3 coding sequence is TGTGCCAGCAGGGTTGAGGGAGGTAACTATGGCTACACCTTC. Translating it yields CASRVEGGNYGYTF.